This T cell receptor (beta chain) was sequenced in a study of T-cell memory formation after mild COVID-19. MiXCR, applied by TCRdb to the 5' RACE reads, yields one record per CDR3 protein. The profile shows approximately 500,000 distinct CDR3 sequences, nearly 25% of them singletons. The CDR3 is made up of 17 amino acids. CDR1 and CDR2 from the germline V gene are SGHTS and YDEGEE. The V end was cut by 1 base, the J end by 5 bases, with 21 bases between. The TCR comes from an adult woman who had mild COVID-19 (a few samples of this study predate the infection). Cell type and time point are not known. V gene TRBV5-8 combines with J gene TRBJ2-5, with D possibly being TRBD1 (6 bases). The source material was PBMCs or a T cell subset sorted from them (not recorded which). The CDR3 bases are TGTGCCAGCAGCTTGCTCCGACAGGCAATCGGTGGCGAGACCCAGTACTTC. The encoded protein is CASSLLRQAIGGETQYF.